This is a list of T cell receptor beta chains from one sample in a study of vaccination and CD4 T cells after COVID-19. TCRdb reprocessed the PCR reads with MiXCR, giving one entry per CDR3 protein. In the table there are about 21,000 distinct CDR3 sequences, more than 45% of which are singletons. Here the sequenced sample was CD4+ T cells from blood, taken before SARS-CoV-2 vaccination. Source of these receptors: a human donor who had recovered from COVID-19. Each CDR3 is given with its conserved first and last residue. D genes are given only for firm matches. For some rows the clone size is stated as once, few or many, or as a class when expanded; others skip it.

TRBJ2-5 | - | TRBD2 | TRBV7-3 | CASSLNAGGLETQYF | TGTGCCAGCAGCTTAAACGCGGGAGGTCTGGAGACCCAGTACTTC
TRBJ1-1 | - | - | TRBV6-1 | CATGPPQAGGTEAFF | TGTGCCACCGGGCCACCCCAGGCCGGAGGCACTGAAGCTTTCTTT
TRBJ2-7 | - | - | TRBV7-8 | CASSRPQHSYEQYF | TGTGCCAGCAGCCGACCTCAGCACTCCTACGAGCAGTACTTC
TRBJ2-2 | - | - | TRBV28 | CASTQILQLNTGELFF | TGTGCCAGCACCCAAATACTCCAACTGAACACCGGGGAGCTGTTTTTT
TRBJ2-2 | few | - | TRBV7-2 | CASSLGLVLTGELFF | TGTGCCAGCAGCTTAGGGCTCGTCTTGACCGGGGAGCTGTTTTTT
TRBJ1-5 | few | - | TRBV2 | CASSAHLNQPQHF | TGTGCCAGCAGTGCACATCTAAATCAGCCCCAGCATTTT
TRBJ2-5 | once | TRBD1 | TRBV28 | CASSLSPGQGQTQYF | TGTGCCAGCAGTCTATCCCCGGGACAGGGACAGACCCAGTACTTT
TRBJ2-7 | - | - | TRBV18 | CASSHTTGPSYEQYF | TGTGCCAGCTCACACACAACGGGGCCGAGCTACGAGCAGTACTTC
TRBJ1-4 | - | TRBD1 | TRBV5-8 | CASSKGAGTGLGKLFF | TGTGCCAGCAGCAAGGGTGCCGGGACAGGGCTCGGAAAACTGTTTTTT
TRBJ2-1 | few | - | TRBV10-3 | CAISESVGNYNEQFF | TGTGCCATCAGTGAGTCGGTCGGGAACTACAATGAGCAGTTCTTC
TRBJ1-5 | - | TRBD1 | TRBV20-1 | CSALKTRTRDRAYQPQHF | TGCAGTGCTTTGAAAACGCGAACCCGGGACAGGGCCTATCAGCCCCAGCATTTT
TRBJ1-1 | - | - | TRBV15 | CATSREGPTEAFF | TGTGCCACCAGCAGAGAGGGACCCACTGAAGCTTTCTTT
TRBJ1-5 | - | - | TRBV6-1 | CASSEVGFWSNQPQHF | TGTGCCAGCAGTGAAGTAGGGTTTTGGAGCAATCAGCCCCAGCATTTT
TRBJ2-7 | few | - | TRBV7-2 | CASSLTSYEQYF | TGTGCCAGCAGCTTAACCTCCTACGAGCAGTACTTC
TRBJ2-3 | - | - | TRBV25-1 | CASSEAGPTGDTQYF | TGTGCCAGCAGTGAGGCCGGCCCAACTGGAGATACGCAGTATTTT
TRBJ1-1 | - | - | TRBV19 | CASSIAGEAFF | TGTGCCAGTAGTATAGCCGGCGAAGCTTTCTTT
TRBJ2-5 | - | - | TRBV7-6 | CASSSRDSQAQYF | TGTGCCAGCAGCTCCCGGGACTCCCAGGCCCAGTACTTC
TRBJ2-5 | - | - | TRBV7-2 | CASSSQLEETQYF | TGTGCCAGCAGCTCCCAACTAGAAGAGACCCAGTACTTC
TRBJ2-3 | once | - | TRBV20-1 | CSARNLRGTDTQYF | TGCAGTGCTAGAAACCTCCGGGGTACAGATACGCAGTATTTT
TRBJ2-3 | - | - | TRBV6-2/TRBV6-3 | CASSRETDTQYF | TGTGCCAGCAGTCGGGAAACAGATACGCAGTATTTT
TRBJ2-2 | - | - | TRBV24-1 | CATSDWTGPTGELFF | TGTGCCACCAGTGATTGGACCGGGCCCACCGGGGAGCTGTTTTTT
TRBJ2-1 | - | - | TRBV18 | CASSPPGSWYNEQFF | TGTGCCAGCTCACCACCAGGGAGTTGGTACAATGAGCAGTTCTTC
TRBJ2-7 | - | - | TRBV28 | CASREPYEQYF | TGTGCCAGCAGAGAGCCCTACGAGCAGTACTTC
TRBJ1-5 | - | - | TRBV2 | CASSDRAGQPQHF | TGTGCCAGCAGTGATAGGGCGGGACAGCCCCAGCATTTT
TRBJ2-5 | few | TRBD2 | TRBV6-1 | CASSRGLAVQETQYF | TGTGCCAGCAGTAGGGGCCTAGCGGTACAAGAGACCCAGTACTTC